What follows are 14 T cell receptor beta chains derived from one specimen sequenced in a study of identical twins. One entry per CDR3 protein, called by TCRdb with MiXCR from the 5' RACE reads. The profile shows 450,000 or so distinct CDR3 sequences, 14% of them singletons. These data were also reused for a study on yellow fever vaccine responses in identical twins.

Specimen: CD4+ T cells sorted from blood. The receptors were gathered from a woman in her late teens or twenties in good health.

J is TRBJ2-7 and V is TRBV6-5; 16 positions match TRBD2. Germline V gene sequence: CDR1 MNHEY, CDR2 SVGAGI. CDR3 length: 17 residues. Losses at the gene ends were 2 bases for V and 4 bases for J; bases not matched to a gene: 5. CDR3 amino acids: CASSYGGLAGGSYEQYF. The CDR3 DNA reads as TGTGCCAGCAGTTACGGGGGACTAGCGGGAGGGAGTTACGAGCAGTACTTC.

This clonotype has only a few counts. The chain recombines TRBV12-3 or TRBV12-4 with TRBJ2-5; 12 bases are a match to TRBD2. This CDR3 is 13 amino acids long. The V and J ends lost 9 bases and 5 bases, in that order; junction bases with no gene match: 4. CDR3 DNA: TGTGCCAGTAAGGGACTAGCGGGTGAGACCCAGTACTTC. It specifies CASKGLAGETQYF.

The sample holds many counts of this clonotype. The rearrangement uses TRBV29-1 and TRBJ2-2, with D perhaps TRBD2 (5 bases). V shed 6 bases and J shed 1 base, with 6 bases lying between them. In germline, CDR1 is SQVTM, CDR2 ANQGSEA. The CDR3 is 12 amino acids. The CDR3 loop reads CSVRVNTGELFF. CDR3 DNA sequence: TGCAGCGTGCGGGTGAACACCGGGGAGCTGTTTTTT.

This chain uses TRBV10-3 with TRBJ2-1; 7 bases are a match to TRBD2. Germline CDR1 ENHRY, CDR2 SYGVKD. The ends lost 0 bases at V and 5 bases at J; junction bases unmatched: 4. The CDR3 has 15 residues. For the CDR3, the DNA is TGTGCCATCAGTGAGTCAGGACTAGTAAACAATGAGCAGTTCTTC. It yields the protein CAISESGLVNNEQFF.

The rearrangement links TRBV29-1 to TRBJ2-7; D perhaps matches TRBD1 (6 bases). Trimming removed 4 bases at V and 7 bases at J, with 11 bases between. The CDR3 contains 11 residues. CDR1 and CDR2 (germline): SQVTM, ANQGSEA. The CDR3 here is CSVGDTSEQYF. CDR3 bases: TGCAGCGTTGGGGACACCTCAGAGCAGTACTTC.

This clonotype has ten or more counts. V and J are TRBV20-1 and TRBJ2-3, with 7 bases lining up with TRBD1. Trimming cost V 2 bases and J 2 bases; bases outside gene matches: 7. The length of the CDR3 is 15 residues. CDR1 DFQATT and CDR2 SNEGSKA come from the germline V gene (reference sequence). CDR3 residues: CSARPPGQYTDTQYF. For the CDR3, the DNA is TGCAGTGCTAGACCTCCGGGACAGTACACAGATACGCAGTATTTT.

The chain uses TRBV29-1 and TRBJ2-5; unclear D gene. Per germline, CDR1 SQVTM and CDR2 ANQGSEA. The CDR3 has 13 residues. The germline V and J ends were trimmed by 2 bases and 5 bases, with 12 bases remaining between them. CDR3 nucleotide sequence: TGCAGCGTTGAACCTTTACTCCGCGAGACCCAGTACTTC. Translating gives CSVEPLLRETQYF.

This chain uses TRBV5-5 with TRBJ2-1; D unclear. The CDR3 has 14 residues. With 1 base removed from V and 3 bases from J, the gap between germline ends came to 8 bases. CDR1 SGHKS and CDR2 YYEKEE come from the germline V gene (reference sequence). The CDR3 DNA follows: TGTGCCAGCAGCTTGCGCCAAAACTACAATGAGCAGTTCTTC. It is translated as CASSLRQNYNEQFF.

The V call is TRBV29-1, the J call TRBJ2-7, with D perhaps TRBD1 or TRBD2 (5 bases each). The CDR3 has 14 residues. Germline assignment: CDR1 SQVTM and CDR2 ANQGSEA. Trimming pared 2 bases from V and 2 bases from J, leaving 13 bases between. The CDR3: CSVESRDGTYEQYF. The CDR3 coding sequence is TGCAGCGTTGAATCTCGGGACGGAACCTACGAGCAGTACTTC.

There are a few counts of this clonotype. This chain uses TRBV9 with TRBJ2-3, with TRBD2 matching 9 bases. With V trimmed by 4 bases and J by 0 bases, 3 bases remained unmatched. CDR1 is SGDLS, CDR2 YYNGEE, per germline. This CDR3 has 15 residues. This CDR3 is CASSKRGASTDTQYF. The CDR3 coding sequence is TGTGCCAGCAGCAAGCGGGGGGCTAGCACAGATACGCAGTATTTT.

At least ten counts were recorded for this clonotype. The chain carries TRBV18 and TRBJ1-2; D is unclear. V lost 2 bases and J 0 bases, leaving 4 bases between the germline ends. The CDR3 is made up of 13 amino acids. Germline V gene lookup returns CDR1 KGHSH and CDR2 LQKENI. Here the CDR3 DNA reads TGTGCCAGCTCACCAAACTCTAACTATGGCTACACCTTC. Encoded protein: CASSPNSNYGYTF.

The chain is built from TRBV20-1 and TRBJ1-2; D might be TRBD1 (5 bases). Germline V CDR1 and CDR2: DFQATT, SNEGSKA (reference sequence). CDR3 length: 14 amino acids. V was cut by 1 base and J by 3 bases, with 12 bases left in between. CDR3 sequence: CSARVGALDYGYTF. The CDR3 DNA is TGCAGTGCTAGAGTAGGGGCCCTAGACTATGGCTACACCTTC.

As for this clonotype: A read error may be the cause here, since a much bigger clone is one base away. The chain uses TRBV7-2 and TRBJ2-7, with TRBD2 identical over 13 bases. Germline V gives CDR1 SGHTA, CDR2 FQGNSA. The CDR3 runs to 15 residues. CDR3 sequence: CATSFWTSGSYEQYF. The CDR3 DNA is TGTGCCACCAGCTTCTGGACTAGCGGGAGCTACGAGCAGTACTTC.

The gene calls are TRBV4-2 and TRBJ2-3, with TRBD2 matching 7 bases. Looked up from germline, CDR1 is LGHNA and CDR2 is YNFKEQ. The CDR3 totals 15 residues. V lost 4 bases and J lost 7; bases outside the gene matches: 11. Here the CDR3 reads CASSRERDGLYTQYF. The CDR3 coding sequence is TGTGCCAGCAGCCGAGAGCGGGACGGTCTATATACGCAGTATTTT.